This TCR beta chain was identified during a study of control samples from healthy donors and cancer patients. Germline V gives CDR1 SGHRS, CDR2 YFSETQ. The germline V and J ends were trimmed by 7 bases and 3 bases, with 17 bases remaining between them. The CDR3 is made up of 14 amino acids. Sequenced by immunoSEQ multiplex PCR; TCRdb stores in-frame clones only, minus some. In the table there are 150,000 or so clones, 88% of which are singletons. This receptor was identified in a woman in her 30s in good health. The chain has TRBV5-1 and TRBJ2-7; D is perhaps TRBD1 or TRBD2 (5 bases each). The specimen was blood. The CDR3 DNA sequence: TGCGCCAGCTCTGGGGGAGTGCCTGGCTACGAGCAGTACTTC. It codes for CASSGGVPGYEQYF. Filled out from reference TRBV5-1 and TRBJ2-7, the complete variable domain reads KAGVTQTPRYLIKTRGQQVTLSCSPISGHRSVSWYQQTPGQGLQFLFEYFSETQRNKGNFPGRFSGRQFSNSRSEMNVSTLELGDSALYLCASSGGVPGYEQYFGPGTRLTVT.